This T cell receptor (beta chain) was obtained from a study of post-analysis software for immune sequencing data. Whole-study findings and limits: Included in a set of a few TRBV segments more frequent in patients than controls were TRBV5-6, TRBV5-1 and TRBV20-1.

The TCR beta cDNA libraries contained unique molecular identifiers. TCRdb redid the calling of the PCR reads with MiXCR, one entry per CDR3 protein. The profile shows around 770,000 distinct CDR3 sequences, about 43% of them singletons. V was pared by 5 bases and J by 5 bases, with 5 bases of the junction left unmatched. The CDR3 totals 14 residues. Germline lookup yields CDR1 SGHNT and CDR2 YENEEA. This clonotype was observed a handful of times. Its target is unknown. This TCR was recovered from a girl between 10 and 17 years old with multiple sclerosis. The genes are TRBV11-3 and TRBJ2-1; 8 bases align to TRBD2. Specimen: blood. CDR3 residues: CASSRGLANNEQFF. The CDR3 bases are TGTGCCAGCAGCCGCGGACTAGCTAACAATGAGCAGTTCTTC.